This T cell receptor beta chain was obtained from a study of T cell repertoires in cytomegalovirus infection. For the study at large: Public signatures in TCR beta pointed to CMV infection and matching HLA type. Whole-study findings and limits: CMV carriers with the relevant HLA were identified by cumulative public TCR beta family frequency.

This clonotype came up many times. Its antigen is unidentified. TCRdb recomputed calls from the reads with MiXCR, one row per CDR3 protein. The sample has some 400,000 distinct CDR3 sequences, 15% to 20% seen once. With 3 bases removed from V and 7 bases from J, the gap between germline ends came to 12 bases. This CDR3 contains 13 residues. The chain has TRBV12-3 or TRBV12-4 and TRBJ2-5; no definite D call. The sequenced sample was PBMCs. The receptor was isolated from a human donor in good health (CMV status not recorded). Some clones in this sample may be carry-over from other donors' samples. This CDR3 is CASSFQASGTQYF. CDR3 sequence (DNA): TGTGCCAGCAGTTTCCAGGCTTCGGGGACCCAGTACTTC.